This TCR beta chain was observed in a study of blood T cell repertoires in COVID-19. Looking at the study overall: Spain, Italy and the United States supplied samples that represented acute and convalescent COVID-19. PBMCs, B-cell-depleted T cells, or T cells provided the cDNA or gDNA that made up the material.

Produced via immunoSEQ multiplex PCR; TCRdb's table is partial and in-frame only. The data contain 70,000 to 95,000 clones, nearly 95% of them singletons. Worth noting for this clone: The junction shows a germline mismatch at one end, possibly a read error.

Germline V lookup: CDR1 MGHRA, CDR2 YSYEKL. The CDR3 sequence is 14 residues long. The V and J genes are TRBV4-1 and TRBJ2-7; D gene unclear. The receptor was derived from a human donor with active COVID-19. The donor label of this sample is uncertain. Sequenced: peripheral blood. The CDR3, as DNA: TGCGCCAGCAGCAAAGATCTAGGTTCTGACGAGCAGTACTTC. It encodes CASSKDLGSDEQYF.